The entry below describes one T cell receptor (beta chain). Its specificity is not known. This entry is derived from a study of T cells in Graves' hyperthyroidism and ophthalmopathy. V gave up 6 bases and J gave up 7 bases; unmatched junction bases: 10. CDR3 size: 16 residues. Looked up from germline, CDR1 is MNHNS and CDR2 is SASEGT. Authors of the study amplified TCR beta CDR3 regions from RNA transcripts. Researchers ran a first-round RT-PCR on the TCR CDR3 using the HTBI primer set. TCRdb passed the multiplex PCR reads through MiXCR, listing each CDR3 protein once. Of hundreds of thousands of distinct CDR3 sequences in the sample, approximately 18% were seen once. Patients showing uncontrolled infection, other autoimmune disease, pregnancy or lactation were ineligible. Findings and limits, study-wide: Using 13 V-J features, a model discriminated ophthalmopathy from stable hyperthyroidism.

Sequencing used blood. V usage is TRBV6-1 and J usage is TRBJ1-6; 9 bases are shared with TRBD1. This receptor was taken from a woman between 45 and 60 years old with Graves' hyperthyroidism that later progressed to Graves' ophthalmopathy. CDR3 protein: CASSPGTGFGNSPLHF. The CDR3 DNA is TGTGCCAGCAGCCCCGGGACAGGGTTTGGGAATTCACCCCTCCACTTT.